Following are 15 T cell receptor beta chains from one sample sequenced in a study of early T cells in non-severe SARS-CoV-2 infection. In TCRdb, the 5' RACE reads were re-called with MiXCR into one record per CDR3 protein. Here the sample spans some 55,000 distinct CDR3 sequences, around 10% being singletons. The starting material was whole blood, obtained at baseline. These receptors were obtained from an adult who was a healthcare worker with PCR-confirmed SARS-CoV-2 infection or an uninfected control (not recorded which).

V and J are TRBV7-9 and TRBJ2-4, with 8 positions matching TRBD2. The J segment lost 1 base and the V segment lost 5 bases, leaving 7 bases of the junction unmatched. The CDR3 sequence is 16 residues long. Per the germline V gene, CDR1 is SEHNR and CDR2 is FQNEAQ (reference sequence). CDR3 loop: CASSPSGGEAKNIQYF. The CDR3 DNA follows: TGTGCCAGCAGCCCCTCGGGAGGGGAGGCCAAAAACATTCAGTACTTC.

This clonotype was observed many times. This chain connects TRBV29-1 to TRBJ2-7; tentative D call: TRBD2 (6 bases). Trimming removed 4 bases at V and 3 bases at J, with 13 bases between. The germline V gene has CDR1 SQVTM and CDR2 ANQGSEA. The CDR3 loop spans 13 amino acids. The CDR3 nucleotides read TGCAGCGTTGCTAGCGCACCGTTCTACGAGCAGTACTTC. Translated, it gives CSVASAPFYEQYF.

This chain connects TRBV5-4 to TRBJ2-7; D is undetermined. The CDR3 spans 14 residues. V lost 4 bases to trimming and J lost 0 bases, with 11 bases between them. The V gene's germline CDR1 is SGHNT and CDR2 YYREEE (reference sequence). Written as DNA, the CDR3 is TGTGCCAGCAGCCCCGTGGGAAGCTCCTACGAGCAGTACTTC. Its protein is CASSPVGSSYEQYF.

This clonotype was found a few times. The chain joins TRBV7-2 to TRBJ1-1, with D unresolved. The germline V and J ends were trimmed by 5 bases and 7 bases, with 20 bases remaining between them. There are 15 residues in the CDR3. Germline assignment: CDR1 SGHTA and CDR2 FQGNSA. The CDR3 loop reads CASSHIDTLQVEAFF. CDR3 sequence (DNA): TGTGCCAGCAGCCATATCGATACCCTGCAAGTTGAAGCTTTCTTT. The full variable domain, in which reference TRBV7-2 and TRBJ1-1 provide the parts outside the CDR3, is GAGVSQSPSNKVTEKGKDVELRCDPISGHTALYWYRQSLGQGLEFLIYFQGNSAPDKSGLPSDRFSAERTGGSVSTLTIQRTQQEDSAVYLCASSHIDTLQVEAFFGQGTRLTVV.

The V call is TRBV6-6, the J call TRBJ2-1, with 7 bases matching TRBD1. This CDR3 contains 16 residues. Germline CDR1 is MNHNY and CDR2 is SVGAGI (reference sequence). V shed 0 bases, J shed 6 bases, and the junction held 8 bases outside the gene matches. The chain's CDR3 is CASSYSFRRQGNEQFF. The CDR3 DNA is TGTGCCAGCAGTTACTCTTTCCGGAGACAGGGCAATGAGCAGTTCTTC.

There are a few counts of this clonotype. The chain has TRBV6-1 and TRBJ1-2, with unresolved D. Germline loops: CDR1 MNHNS, CDR2 SASEGT. There are 15 residues in the CDR3. V lost 2 bases and J 7 bases, leaving 17 bases between the germline ends. CDR3 region: CASSEFGGPPFGYTF. The DNA for the CDR3 is TGTGCCAGCAGTGAATTTGGCGGACCACCTTTTGGCTACACCTTC.

Here the CDR3 DNA reads TGTGCCAGCAGCCTGTCTCAAGAGACCCAGTACTTC. It translates to CASSLSQETQYF. V gene TRBV6-6 combines with J gene TRBJ2-5; D not certain. V was trimmed by 6 bases and J by 2 bases, leaving 7 bases between them. The CDR3 is 12 residues long. Germline CDR1 MNHNY, CDR2 SVGAGI (reference sequence).

This rearrangement joins TRBV7-2 to TRBJ2-3, with D possibly matching TRBD2 (6 bases). Germline values: CDR1 SGHTA, CDR2 FQGNSA. The V gene lost 6 bases and the J gene lost 2 bases, with 15 bases spanning the gap. This CDR3 is 15 amino acids long. The chain's CDR3 is CASRGTSIFTDTQYF. The CDR3 bases are TGTGCCAGCAGGGGAACTAGCATTTTCACAGATACGCAGTATTTT.

This clonotype was counted a single time. Written as DNA, the CDR3 is TGTGCCAGCAGCTTAGGAGGGATCACAGATACGCAGTATTTT. Its protein product is CASSLGGITDTQYF. V and J are TRBV7-2 and TRBJ2-3, with D tentatively TRBD2 (5 bases). Germline V gene sequence: CDR1 SGHTA, CDR2 FQGNSA. The CDR3 totals 14 residues. Trimming removed 1 base from V and 2 bases from J, with 7 bases in between.

This clonotype was detected ten times or more. This sequence joins TRBV10-1 and TRBJ2-3; 8 bases map to TRBD1. The J segment lost 3 bases and the V segment lost 4 bases, leaving 21 bases of the junction unmatched. Germline loops: CDR1 WNHNN, CDR2 SYGVQD (reference sequence). CDR3 length equals 20 residues. This CDR3 is CASSGPMTGTGAIWTDTQYF. The DNA of the CDR3 is TGCGCCAGCAGTGGACCGATGACCGGGACAGGAGCCATTTGGACAGATACGCAGTATTTT.

This clonotype was detected a few times. The chain recombines TRBV7-9 with TRBJ2-3; 7 nucleotides match TRBD2. The CDR3 covers 18 residues. Germline V lookup: CDR1 SEHNR, CDR2 FQNEAQ (reference sequence). The junction had 17 bases not matched to a gene; V was cut back by 7 bases and J by 1 base. Written as DNA, the CDR3 is TGTGCCAGCAACCTCCTTTCGGTCACTAGCGTCGGCACAGATACGCAGTATTTT. Its protein product is CASNLLSVTSVGTDTQYF.

V is TRBV12-3 or TRBV12-4 and J is TRBJ2-4, with a weak D call TRBD2 (6 bases). With 4 bases removed from V and 8 bases from J, the gap between germline ends came to 12 bases. CDR3 length: 13 amino acids. The CDR3 DNA reads TGTGCCAGCAGTTCCATAGCGGTACACATTCAGTACTTC. This encodes CASSSIAVHIQYF.

This clonotype was seen only a few times. The chain combines TRBV5-1 with TRBJ2-7; 11 bases align to TRBD2. CDR3 size: 15 residues. The junction had 10 bases not matched to a gene; V was cut back by 4 bases and J by 7 bases. Germline V CDR1 and CDR2: SGHRS, YFSETQ. CDR3 bases: TGCGCCAGCAGCCAGACTAGCGGGACGCCCTTAGAGCAGTACTTC. Translated, it gives CASSQTSGTPLEQYF. Full variable domain (missing parts from reference TRBV5-1 and TRBJ2-7): KAGVTQTPRYLIKTRGQQVTLSCSPISGHRSVSWYQQTPGQGLQFLFEYFSETQRNKGNFPGRFSGRQFSNSRSEMNVSTLELGDSALYLCASSQTSGTPLEQYFGPGTRLTVT.

This clonotype has only a few counts. This chain uses TRBV7-6 with TRBJ2-7; a weak D match, TRBD1 (5 bases). Per the germline V gene, CDR1 is SGHVS and CDR2 is FNYEAQ. Trimming cost V 2 bases and J 4 bases, with 9 bases left between them. CDR3 length: 13 amino acids. CDR3: CASSLQQDYEQYF. CDR3 in DNA: TGTGCCAGCAGCTTACAACAGGATTACGAGCAGTACTTC.

V gene TRBV10-3 combines with J gene TRBJ1-1; TRBD1 agrees at 8 bases. The germline V gene encodes CDR1 ENHRY and CDR2 SYGVKD. J lost 12 bases, V lost 4 bases, and 7 bases had no gene match. The CDR3 is 12 amino acids. CDR3 sequence reads: CAISVNRGIPFF. DNA of the CDR3: TGTGCCATCAGTGTAAACAGGGGGATCCCTTTCTTT.